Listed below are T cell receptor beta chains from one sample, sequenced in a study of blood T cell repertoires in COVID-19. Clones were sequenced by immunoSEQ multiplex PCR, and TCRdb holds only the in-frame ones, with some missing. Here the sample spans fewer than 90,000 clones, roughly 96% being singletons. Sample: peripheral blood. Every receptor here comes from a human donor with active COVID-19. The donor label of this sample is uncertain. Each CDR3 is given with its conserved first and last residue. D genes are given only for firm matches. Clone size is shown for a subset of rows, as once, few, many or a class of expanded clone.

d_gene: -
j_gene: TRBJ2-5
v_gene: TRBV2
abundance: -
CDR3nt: TGTGCCAGCAGGCCCGGGGCTAGCGCGAGAGAGACCCAGTACTTC
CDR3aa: CASRPGASARETQYF

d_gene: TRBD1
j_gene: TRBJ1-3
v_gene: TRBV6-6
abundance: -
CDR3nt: TGTGCCAGCAAACGCGACAGGGGTGAAAACACCATATATTTT
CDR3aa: CASKRDRGENTIYF

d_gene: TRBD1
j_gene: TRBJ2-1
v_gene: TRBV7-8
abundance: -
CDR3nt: TGTGCCAGCAGCAAAAGGACAGGGGGCGGAAATGAGCAGTTCTTC
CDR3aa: CASSKRTGGGNEQFF

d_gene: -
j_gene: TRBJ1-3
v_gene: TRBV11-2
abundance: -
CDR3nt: TGTGCCAGCAGCTTAGAAACAGTAGGAAACACCATATATTTT
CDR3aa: CASSLETVGNTIYF

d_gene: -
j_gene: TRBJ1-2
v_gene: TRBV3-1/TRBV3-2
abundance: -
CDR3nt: TGTGCCAGCAGCCAAGATCGGGGGTTGGTGGGCTACACCTTC
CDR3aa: CASSQDRGLVGYTF

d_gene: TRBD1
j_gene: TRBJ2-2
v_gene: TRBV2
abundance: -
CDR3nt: TGTGCCAGCAGACGACAGGGGACCGGGGAGCTGTTTTTT
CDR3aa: CASRRQGTGELFF

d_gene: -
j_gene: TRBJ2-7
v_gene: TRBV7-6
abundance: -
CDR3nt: TGTGCCAGCAGCTTGACAGATTCCTACGAGCAGTACTTC
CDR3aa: CASSLTDSYEQYF

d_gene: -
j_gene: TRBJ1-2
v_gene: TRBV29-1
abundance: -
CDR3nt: TGCAGCGTTGAAGATTGGGAGGGTTTCGGCTACACCTTC
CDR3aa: CSVEDWEGFGYTF

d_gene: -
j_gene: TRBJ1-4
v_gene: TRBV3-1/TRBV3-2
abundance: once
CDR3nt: TGTGCCAGCAGCCAATGGGGCCGATGGGCTAATGAAAAACTGTTTTTT
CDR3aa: CASSQWGRWANEKLFF

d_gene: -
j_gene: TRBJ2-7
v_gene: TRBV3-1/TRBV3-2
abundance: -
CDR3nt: TGTGCCAGCAGCCAAGATACAGTCTACGAGCAGTACTTC
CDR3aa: CASSQDTVYEQYF

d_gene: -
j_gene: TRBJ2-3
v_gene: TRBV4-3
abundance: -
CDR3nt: TGCGCCAGCAGCCAAGACGGCGGGGCTAGCACAGATACGCAGTATTTT
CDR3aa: CASSQDGGASTDTQYF

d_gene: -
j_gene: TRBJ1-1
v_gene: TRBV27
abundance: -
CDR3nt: TGTGCCAGCAGTTTCGGGGAGAGAATGAACACTGAAGCTTTCTTT
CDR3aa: CASSFGERMNTEAFF

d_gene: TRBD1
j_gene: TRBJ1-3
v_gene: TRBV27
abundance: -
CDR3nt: TGTGCCAGCAGTTTGGGGACAGGGGCGATCTCTGGAAACACCATATATTTT
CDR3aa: CASSLGTGAISGNTIYF

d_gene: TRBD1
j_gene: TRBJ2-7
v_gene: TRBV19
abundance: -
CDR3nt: TGTGCCAGTAGTATGGGGACAGGGTTAATCTACGAGCAGTACTTC
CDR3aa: CASSMGTGLIYEQYF

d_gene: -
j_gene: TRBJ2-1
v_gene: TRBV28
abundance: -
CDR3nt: TGTGCCAGCAGTTGGGAGGTGGGGCCTTCCTACAATGAGCAGTTCTTC
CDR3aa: CASSWEVGPSYNEQFF

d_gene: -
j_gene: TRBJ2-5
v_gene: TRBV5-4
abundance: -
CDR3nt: TGTGCCAGCAGCTCCACGGGGGTGGGCGAGACCCAGTACTTC
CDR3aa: CASSSTGVGETQYF

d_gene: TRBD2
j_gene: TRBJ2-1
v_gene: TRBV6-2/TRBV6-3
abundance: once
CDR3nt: TGTGCCAGCAGTTACGCTAGCGGGAGGGCCTACAATGAGCAGTTCTTC
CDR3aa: CASSYASGRAYNEQFF

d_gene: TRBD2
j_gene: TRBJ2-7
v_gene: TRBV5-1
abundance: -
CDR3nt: TGCGCCAGCAGCCTGGCCGGGGGGACCTACGAGCAGTACTTC
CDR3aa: CASSLAGGTYEQYF

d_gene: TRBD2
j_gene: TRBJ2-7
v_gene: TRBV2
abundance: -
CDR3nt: TGTGCCAGCAGACTAGCGGGGGGGCCGATCGAGCAGTACTTC
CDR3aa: CASRLAGGPIEQYF

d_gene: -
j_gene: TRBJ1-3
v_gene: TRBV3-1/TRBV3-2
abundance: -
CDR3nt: TGTGCCAGCAGCCAAGTAATAAACACCATATATTTT
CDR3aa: CASSQVINTIYF

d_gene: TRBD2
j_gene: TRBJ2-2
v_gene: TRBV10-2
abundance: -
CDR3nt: TGCGCCAGCAGTGAGTTGGTGGGAGGGCCTTGGAGCGGGGAGCTGTTTTTT
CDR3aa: CASSELVGGPWSGELFF

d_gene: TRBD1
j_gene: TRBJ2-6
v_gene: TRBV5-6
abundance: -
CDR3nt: TGTGCCAGCAGCCTCAGGGGGCCTGGGGCCAACGTCCTGACTTTC
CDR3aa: CASSLRGPGANVLTF

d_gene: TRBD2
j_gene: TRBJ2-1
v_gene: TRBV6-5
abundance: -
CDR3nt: TGTGCCAGCAGTTACTCGGGACTAGCGGTATACAATGAGCAGTTCTTC
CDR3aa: CASSYSGLAVYNEQFF

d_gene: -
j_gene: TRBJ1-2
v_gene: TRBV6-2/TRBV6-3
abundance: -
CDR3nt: TGTGCCAGCAGTTCCGGACCCACTACAGGGAACTATGGCTACACCTTC
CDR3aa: CASSSGPTTGNYGYTF

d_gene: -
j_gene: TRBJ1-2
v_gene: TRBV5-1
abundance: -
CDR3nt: TGCGCCAGCACCCCCGGACAGACATGGGGCTACACCTTC
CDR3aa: CASTPGQTWGYTF

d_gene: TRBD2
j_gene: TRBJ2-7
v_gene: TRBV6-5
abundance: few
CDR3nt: TGTGCCAGCAGCCGGACTAGCGGTGCCTACGAGCAGTACTTC
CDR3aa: CASSRTSGAYEQYF

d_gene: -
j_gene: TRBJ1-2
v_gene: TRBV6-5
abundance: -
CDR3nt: TGTGCCAGCAGTTACTCTGACAGCCATTACTACACCTTC
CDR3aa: CASSYSDSHYYTF